These 21 T cell receptor beta chains share one sample of origin, sequenced in a study of shared clonotypes between healthy human individuals. Only in-frame clones appear in the TCRdb table, and some are missing; sequencing was by immunoSEQ multiplex PCR. This sample carries about 2.4 million clones, roughly 93% of them seen once, and the ten largest clones take 0.36%. Input material: naive CD4+ T cells from PBMCs. The subset was: CD45RA+ positively selected. The receptors originated from a man aged 18 to 30 in good health. Some clones in this sample may be carry-over from other donors' samples.

CDR3 bases: TGTGCCAGCAGCCTTATTTTACTAGCGGCCAATGAGCAGTTCTTC. Translating it yields CASSLILLAANEQFF. The rearrangement links TRBV7-2 to TRBJ2-1; 8 bases fit TRBD2. Germline V lookup: CDR1 SGHTA, CDR2 FQGNSA. With V trimmed by 5 bases and J by 6 bases, 9 bases remained unmatched. The CDR3 spans 15 residues.

The count of this clone is one. The sample has other DNA sequences that encode this CDR3 too. V gene TRBV27 combines with J gene TRBJ2-7; no clear D. CDR1 is MNHEY, CDR2 SMNVEV, per germline (reference sequence). The CDR3 is made up of 14 amino acids. Trimming took off 2 bases at V and 0 bases at J, with 8 bases between the two ends. DNA of the CDR3: TGTGCCAGCAGTTTAGGCGGCAGCTCCTACGAGCAGTACTTC. Residues: CASSLGGSSYEQYF.

CDR3 bases: TGTGCCAGTAGTATAGGGGACAGGCCCTCGAGGGCTTTCTTT. It specifies CASSIGDRPSRAFF. This chain connects TRBV19 to TRBJ1-1; 8 nucleotides align to TRBD1. Germline lookup yields CDR1 LNHDA and CDR2 SQIVND (reference sequence). The CDR3 runs to 14 residues. J lost 11 bases, V lost 1 base, and 9 bases had no gene match.

The CDR3 loop reads CASSPTAGYEQFF. The CDR3 DNA sequence: TGTGCCAGCTCACCCACGGCGGGGTATGAGCAGTTCTTC. The chain carries TRBV18 and TRBJ2-1; tentative D call: TRBD2 (6 bases). The V end was cut by 3 bases, the J end by 8 bases, with 11 bases between. Germline CDR1 KGHSH, CDR2 LQKENI. This CDR3 is built from 13 residues.

V and J are TRBV10-3 and TRBJ1-5, with D possibly TRBD1 on 6 matching bases. Germline CDR1 reads ENHRY; CDR2 reads SYGVKD. The CDR3 contains 14 residues. V lost 4 bases to trimming and J lost 5 bases, with 12 bases between them. CDR3 DNA: TGTGCCATCAGTGCCTTGGGGGCTGATCAGCCCCAGCATTTT. The encoded protein is CAISALGADQPQHF.

V is TRBV5-1 and J is TRBJ2-3; D not resolved. Germline loops: CDR1 SGHRS, CDR2 YFSETQ. V was shortened by 5 bases and J by 6 bases, with 13 bases between the two germline ends. The CDR3 runs to 13 residues. The CDR3 reads CASSPPNADTQYF. CDR3 DNA: TGCGCCAGCAGTCCGCCCAATGCGGATACGCAGTATTTT.

This clone came up a few times. The same CDR3 also results from other DNA sequences found in this sample. The rearrangement uses TRBV28 and TRBJ1-2; no clear D gene. This CDR3 contains 11 residues. Germline V gene data show CDR1 as MDHEN and CDR2 as SYDVKM. Deletions cut 6 bases from V and 1 base from J, with 3 bases between. CDR3 residues: CASSLNYGYTF. In DNA form, the CDR3 reads TGTGCCAGCAGCCTTAACTATGGCTACACCTTC.

V gene TRBV6-6 combines with J gene TRBJ1-2; D remains ambiguous. CDR1 MNHNY and CDR2 SVGAGI come from the germline V gene (reference sequence). The V and J ends lost 6 bases and 7 bases respectively, with 15 bases between them. The CDR3 is 13 residues long. The CDR3 reads CASSPGSNLGYTF. CDR3 DNA: TGTGCCAGCAGCCCGGGGAGCAACCTTGGCTACACCTTC.

The chain has TRBV2 and TRBJ1-5, with D possibly being TRBD1 (5 bases). This CDR3 contains 14 residues. The V gene's germline CDR1 is SNHLY and CDR2 FYNNEI. Trimming removed 8 bases at V and 0 bases at J, with 11 bases between. CDR3 amino acids: CASSDIYSNQPQHF. For the CDR3, the DNA is TGTGCCAGCTCGGACATCTATAGCAATCAGCCCCAGCATTTT. The whole variable domain, filled in from reference TRBV2 and TRBJ1-5, reads EPEVTQTPSHQVTQMGQEVILRCVPISNHLYFYWYRQILGQKVEFLVSFYNNEISEKSEIFDDQFSVERPDGSNFTLKIRSTKLEDSAMYFCASSDIYSNQPQHFGDGTRLSIL.

The rearrangement links TRBV27 to TRBJ1-1, with D maybe TRBD1 (6 bases). The V gene lost 5 bases and the J gene lost 6 bases, with 13 bases spanning the gap. Germline V lookup: CDR1 MNHEY, CDR2 SMNVEV (reference sequence). The CDR3 loop spans 13 amino acids. DNA of the CDR3: TGTGCCAGCAGTCTAGGGGGTATCCCTGAAGCTTTCTTT. Translated: CASSLGGIPEAFF.

This chain joins TRBV6-5 and TRBJ2-7; D could derive from TRBD1 or TRBD2 (6 bases each). The CDR3 is 15 residues long. V lost 10 bases and J 6 bases, leaving 25 bases between the germline ends. Germline CDR1 is MNHEY and CDR2 is SVGAGI. For the CDR3, the DNA is TGTGCCACCACATCCGTAGGGGGGACCTCGCGCGAGCAGTACTTC. Translating it yields CATTSVGGTSREQYF.

The V gene is TRBV7-9, the J gene TRBJ2-5; a possible D gene is TRBD2 (6 bases). The CDR3 is made up of 16 amino acids. Germline CDR1 and CDR2: SEHNR and FQNEAQ (reference sequence). Trimming pared 3 bases from V and 5 bases from J, leaving 19 bases between. CDR3 sequence (DNA): TGTGCCAGCAGCTTTCTTCCGGGGGAGTTGTCGGAGACCCAGTACTTC. This sequence encodes CASSFLPGELSETQYF. The full variable domain, rest sourced from reference TRBV7-9 and TRBJ2-5, is DTGVSQNPRHKITKRGQNVTFRCDPISEHNRLYWYRQTLGQGPEFLTYFQNEAQLEKSRLLSDRFSAERPKGSFSTLEIQRTEQGDSAMYLCASSFLPGELSETQYFGPGTRLLVL.

With respect to this clone: Other DNA sequences of this sample code for an identical CDR3. V gene TRBV19 combines with J gene TRBJ2-1, with 12 positions matching TRBD2. CDR1 is LNHDA, CDR2 SQIVND, per germline (reference sequence). V was pared by 5 bases and J by 6 bases, with 5 bases of the junction left unmatched. The CDR3 contains 15 residues. The CDR3 loop is CASSRLAGVGNEQFF. The CDR3, as DNA: TGTGCCAGTAGTCGACTAGCGGGAGTAGGCAATGAGCAGTTCTTC.

This chain links TRBV27 with TRBJ2-7; the match to TRBD1 covers 7 bases. Trimming took 5 bases from V and 2 from J; bases not matched to a gene: 12. CDR1 is MNHEY and CDR2 is SMNVEV in the germline V gene (reference sequence). The CDR3 sequence is 16 residues long. CDR3 residues: CASSAPARDSTYEQYF. In DNA form, the CDR3 reads TGTGCCAGCAGTGCCCCCGCCCGGGACAGCACCTACGAGCAGTACTTC.

The V gene is TRBV9, the J gene TRBJ2-7; 7 bases are shared with TRBD2. The CDR3 sequence is 16 residues long. Germline loops: CDR1 SGDLS, CDR2 YYNGEE. Unmatched junction bases numbered 8, after V lost 2 bases and J lost 0 bases. DNA of the CDR3: TGTGCCAGCAGCGTGGCCGCTAGCGGACTCTCCTACGAGCAGTACTTC. Its translation: CASSVAASGLSYEQYF.

This chain connects TRBV30 to TRBJ2-5; D uncertain. Germline V lookup: CDR1 GTSNPN, CDR2 SVGIG (reference sequence). Trimming cost V 2 bases and J 0 bases, with 10 bases left between them. This CDR3 has 14 amino acids. This chain's CDR3 is CAWSPPANQETQYF. The CDR3 bases are TGTGCCTGGAGTCCCCCGGCGAACCAAGAGACCCAGTACTTC.

V and J are TRBV18 and TRBJ1-3; D call uncertain. The length of the CDR3 is 14 residues. The ends were cut back, 3 bases at V and 2 bases at J, with 8 bases in the middle. Germline values: CDR1 KGHSH, CDR2 LQKENI. DNA of the CDR3: TGTGCCAGCTCACCCCAGAATACTGGAAACACCATATATTTT. Translation: CASSPQNTGNTIYF.

The rearrangement joins TRBV9 to TRBJ2-5; a weak D match, TRBD1 (5 bases). The germline gives CDR1 SGDLS, CDR2 YYNGEE. The length of the CDR3 is 14 residues. V dropped 1 base and J dropped 1 base, with 8 bases sitting between them. CDR3 nucleotides: TGTGCCAGCAGCGTAAAGGGGCGCCAAGAGACCCAGTACTTC. It translates to CASSVKGRQETQYF.

The table lists this clone with a count of one. The chain couples TRBV6-5 to TRBJ2-5; no reliable D call. CDR1 is MNHEY and CDR2 is SVGAGI in the germline V gene. V lost 0 bases and J lost 1, with 12 bases in between. CDR3 length equals 16 residues. DNA for the CDR3: TGTGCCAGCAGTTACTCGAACCACAAAGGCCAAGAGACCCAGTACTTC. Its translation: CASSYSNHKGQETQYF.

As for this clone: This specimen includes other DNA sequences encoding the same CDR3. The gene calls are TRBV19 and TRBJ2-5; 7 bases align to TRBD1. Germline V gene data show CDR1 as LNHDA and CDR2 as SQIVND (reference sequence). With V trimmed by 6 bases and J by 0 bases, 4 bases remained unmatched. The CDR3 is 14 amino acids. As DNA, the CDR3 is TGTGCCAGTAGCCGTGACAGGGACCAAGAGACCCAGTACTTC. It yields the protein CASSRDRDQETQYF. Together with reference TRBV19 and TRBJ2-5, the CDR3 gives the full variable domain: DGGITQSPKYLFRKEGQNVTLSCEQNLNHDAMYWYRQDPGQGLRLIYYSQIVNDFQKGDIAEGYSVSREKKESFPLTVTSAQKNPTAFYLCASSRDRDQETQYFGPGTRLLVL.

J is TRBJ2-7 and V is TRBV30; D not certain. The CDR3 covers 13 residues. Germline-derived CDR1 and CDR2 are GTSNPN and SVGIG (reference sequence). V was clipped by 2 bases and J by 3 bases, with 11 bases between them. In DNA form, the CDR3 reads TGTGCCTGGAGTTCGGCGGAGATCTACGAGCAGTACTTC. The encoded protein is CAWSSAEIYEQYF. The complete variable domain, with remaining parts taken from reference TRBV30 and TRBJ2-7, reads SQTIHQWPATLVQPVGSPLSLECTVEGTSNPNLYWYRQAAGRGLQLLFYSVGIGQISSEVPQNLSASRPQDRQFILSSKKLLLSDSGFYLCAWSSAEIYEQYFGPGTRLTVT.